One and the same sample provided the 28 T cell receptor beta chains below, sequenced in a study of blood T cell repertoires in COVID-19. TCRdb keeps only in-frame clones here, not all; method: immunoSEQ multiplex PCR. The table lists fewer than 350,000 clones, about nine tenths of them singletons. Sequences were obtained from PBMCs or T cells enriched from blood (not recorded which). The receptors were gathered from a man in his 60s who had recovered from COVID-19.

The rearrangement joins TRBV29-1 to TRBJ2-2, with 7 positions matching TRBD1. J gave up 4 bases and V 5 bases, and 7 bases lay outside the gene matches. The CDR3 is made up of 14 amino acids. Germline CDR1 is SQVTM and CDR2 is ANQGSEA. The CDR3 is CSVKSRGSTGELFF. DNA of the CDR3: TGCAGCGTTAAGTCCAGGGGGTCCACCGGGGAGCTGTTTTTT.

This chain connects TRBV19 to TRBJ1-1, with 10 bases aligning to TRBD1. The V and J ends lost 3 bases and 1 base, in that order; junction bases with no gene match: 2. The CDR3 has 15 amino acids. Germline assignment: CDR1 LNHDA and CDR2 SQIVND (reference sequence). CDR3 amino acids: CASSIGTGANTEAFF. Written as DNA, the CDR3 is TGTGCCAGTAGTATTGGGACAGGGGCGAACACTGAAGCTTTCTTT.

The chain carries TRBV2 and TRBJ1-4; 7 bases map to TRBD1. Per the germline V gene, CDR1 is SNHLY and CDR2 is FYNNEI. The CDR3 is 18 residues long. The V and J ends lost 5 bases and 0 bases, in that order; junction bases with no gene match: 12. The CDR3 loop reads CASSWTGFVSATNEKLFF. CDR3 nucleotides: TGTGCCAGCAGTTGGACAGGCTTCGTATCGGCAACTAATGAAAAACTGTTTTTT.

The gene calls are TRBV2 and TRBJ2-5; no firm D call. In germline, CDR1 is SNHLY, CDR2 FYNNEI. The CDR3 contains 16 residues. V lost 4 bases, J lost 7 bases, and 22 bases lay in between. CDR3 in amino acids: CASSVTAVGGRGTQYF. The CDR3 coding sequence is TGTGCCAGCAGTGTGACGGCGGTCGGCGGAAGAGGGACCCAGTACTTC.

The rearrangement uses TRBV11-2 and TRBJ2-1; 13 bases line up with TRBD2. With 3 bases clipped from V and 2 bases from J, the junction kept 4 bases outside the gene matches. The CDR3 length is 17 residues. Germline loops: CDR1 SGHAT, CDR2 FQNNGV. CDR3: CASSLFTSGGAYNEQFF. CDR3 coding DNA: TGTGCCAGCAGCTTGTTTACTAGCGGGGGGGCCTACAATGAGCAGTTCTTC.

J is TRBJ2-2 and V is TRBV11-2; D may be TRBD1 (5 bases). The CDR3 loop spans 18 amino acids. V shed 5 bases and J shed 5 bases, with 24 bases lying between them. Germline V gives CDR1 SGHAT, CDR2 FQNNGV. CDR3 region: CASSTTWGSTRSTGELFF. CDR3 DNA sequence: TGTGCCAGCAGCACCACCTGGGGCTCTACCCGATCTACCGGGGAGCTGTTTTTT.

The chain joins TRBV2 to TRBJ2-2, with D hard to call. Germline CDR1 is SNHLY and CDR2 is FYNNEI. V lost 10 bases, J lost 4 bases, and 10 bases lay in between. The CDR3 runs 12 residues. The CDR3 protein is CAILLPTGELFF. CDR3 DNA: TGTGCCATACTCTTGCCCACCGGGGAGCTGTTTTTT.

The chain has TRBV25-1 and TRBJ1-2, with TRBD1 matching 11 bases. The CDR3 extends over 15 amino acids. J lost 4 bases, V lost 2 bases, and 3 bases had no gene match. The V gene's germline CDR1 is MGHDK and CDR2 SYGVNS. This CDR3 is CASSEGTGGAYGYTF. The CDR3 DNA reads TGTGCCAGCAGTGAAGGGACAGGGGGGGCCTATGGCTACACCTTC.

The chain combines TRBV27 with TRBJ1-2; D may be TRBD1 (6 bases). This CDR3 is 13 amino acids long. CDR1 and CDR2 (germline): MNHEY, SMNVEV (reference sequence). Trimming took off 6 bases at V and 2 bases at J, with 10 bases between the two ends. CDR3 nucleotides: TGTGCCAGCAGCGAACAGGGCAACTATGGCTACACCTTC. Protein product: CASSEQGNYGYTF.

This clone was found once. The chain is built from TRBV14 and TRBJ1-1, with a possible D match to TRBD1 (6 bases). This CDR3 comprises 17 residues. Trimming cost V 3 bases and J 3 bases, with 20 bases left between them. CDR1 SGHDN and CDR2 FVKESK come from the germline V gene. CDR3 DNA sequence: TGTGCCAGCAGCCACCGTTCGGGGACATCAGAAGACACTGAAGCTTTCTTT. This translates into CASSHRSGTSEDTEAFF.

This chain links TRBV4-1 with TRBJ1-3; D gene ambiguous. The CDR3 sequence is 17 residues long. Germline V gene lookup returns CDR1 MGHRA and CDR2 YSYEKL. The ends were cut back, 2 bases at V and 0 bases at J, with 14 bases in the middle. The CDR3 DNA reads as TGCGCCAGCAGCCAATTTACGACTGCTTACTCTGGAAACACCATATATTTT. This sequence encodes CASSQFTTAYSGNTIYF.

V is TRBV6-5 and J is TRBJ1-6; D is ambiguous. The germline V and J ends were trimmed by 7 bases and 4 bases, with 8 bases remaining between them. Germline CDR1 and CDR2: MNHEY and SVGAGI. The CDR3 consists of 13 residues. CDR3 in amino acids: CASTLEYNSPLHF. CDR3 DNA: TGTGCCAGCACCCTAGAATATAATTCACCCCTCCACTTT.

The chain uses TRBV28 and TRBJ2-7, with D uncertain. The CDR3 loop spans 14 amino acids. Germline V gives CDR1 MDHEN, CDR2 SYDVKM. V lost 4 bases and J 0 bases, leaving 10 bases between the germline ends. CDR3 amino acids: CASSSVPISYEQYF. DNA for the CDR3: TGTGCCAGCAGTTCCGTCCCTATCTCCTACGAGCAGTACTTC. Full variable domain (rest looked up from reference TRBV28 and TRBJ2-7): DVKVTQSSRYLVKRTGEKVFLECVQDMDHENMFWYRQDPGLGLRLIYFSYDVKMKEKGDIPEGYSVSREKKERFSLILESASTNQTSMYLCASSSVPISYEQYFGPGTRLTVT.

V gene TRBV6-5 combines with J gene TRBJ1-2, with 8 bases matching TRBD1. Germline values: CDR1 MNHEY, CDR2 SVGAGI. CDR3 length equals 15 residues. J gave up 3 bases and V 6 bases, and 9 bases lay outside the gene matches. CDR3 sequence: CASSGRGLADYGYTF. As DNA, the CDR3 is TGTGCCAGCAGCGGCAGGGGGCTTGCTGACTATGGCTACACCTTC.

This chain connects TRBV7-2 to TRBJ2-1, with 7 bases fitting TRBD2. V dropped 0 bases and J dropped 0; count of bases not matched to a gene: 11. CDR1 and CDR2 (germline): SGHTA, FQGNSA. The length of the CDR3 is 19 residues. DNA of the CDR3: TGTGCCAGCAGCTTAGCGGTGAGGCTAGCGGTGAGCTCCTACAATGAGCAGTTCTTC. This translates into CASSLAVRLAVSSYNEQFF.

The chain combines TRBV28 with TRBJ1-5; TRBD1 agrees at 9 bases. Per germline, CDR1 MDHEN and CDR2 SYDVKM. CDR3 length: 18 amino acids. Unmatched junction bases numbered 13, after V lost 5 bases and J lost 2 bases. CDR3 amino acids: CASSPMGQGMVGNQPQHF. CDR3 nucleotides: TGTGCCAGCAGTCCAATGGGACAGGGAATGGTGGGCAATCAGCCCCAGCATTTT.

The chain uses TRBV5-4 and TRBJ1-2; the match to TRBD1 covers 7 bases. Trimming removed 0 bases from V and 3 bases from J; junction bases left unmatched: 5. Germline CDR1 SGHNT, CDR2 YYREEE (reference sequence). CDR3 length: 15 amino acids. The CDR3 DNA reads as TGTGCCAGCAGCTTGGGGCAGGGGGTTGACTATGGCTACACCTTC. Translating it yields CASSLGQGVDYGYTF.

The chain links TRBV12-5 to TRBJ2-2; TRBD2 matches at 10 bases. CDR1 and CDR2 (germline): LGHNT, FRNRAP. The CDR3 runs 18 residues. The trim removed 0 bases at V and 3 bases at J, leaving 7 bases unmatched. The CDR3 DNA sequence: TGTGCTAGTGGTTTGGTACTCGGACTAGCGGAATACACCGGGGAGCTGTTTTTT. The encoded protein is CASGLVLGLAEYTGELFF.

The chain combines TRBV14 with TRBJ2-3; 7 bases are shared with TRBD2. Germline assignment: CDR1 SGHDN and CDR2 FVKESK. The CDR3 contains 16 residues. V was pared by 2 bases and J by 3 bases, with 8 bases of the junction left unmatched. The CDR3: CASSQTKLALTDTQYF. CDR3 DNA sequence: TGTGCCAGCAGCCAAACAAAACTAGCGCTGACAGATACGCAGTATTTT. The full variable domain, rest sourced from reference TRBV14 and TRBJ2-3, is EAGVTQFPSHSVIEKGQTVTLRCDPISGHDNLYWYRRVMGKEIKFLLHFVKESKQDESGMPNNRFLAERTGGTYSTLKVQPAELEDSGVYFCASSQTKLALTDTQYFGPGTRLTVL.

This clone was seen just once. Here the CDR3 DNA reads TGTGCCAGTAGTATAGCGGGAGCCCCCAATGAGCAGTTCTTC. Translated, it gives CASSIAGAPNEQFF. The V and J genes are TRBV19 and TRBJ2-1, with a tentative D call TRBD2 (6 bases). Germline values: CDR1 LNHDA, CDR2 SQIVND (reference sequence). CDR3 length: 14 amino acids. Trimming pared 1 base from V and 6 bases from J, leaving 10 bases between.

The chain employs TRBV5-4 and TRBJ2-1; 9 bases align to TRBD2. The CDR3 consists of 15 residues. V dropped 3 bases and J dropped 4; count of bases not matched to a gene: 5. Germline V gene lookup returns CDR1 SGHNT and CDR2 YYREEE (reference sequence). The CDR3 loop reads CASSSPSGVYNEQFF. Here the CDR3 DNA reads TGTGCCAGCAGCTCTCCTAGCGGGGTATACAATGAGCAGTTCTTC.

DNA for the CDR3: TGTGCCAGCACCGCTGGACAGGTCAATGAAAAACTGTTTTTT. Encoded protein: CASTAGQVNEKLFF. The genes are TRBV28 and TRBJ1-4; the match to TRBD1 covers 7 bases. The length of the CDR3 is 14 residues. Germline V gene lookup returns CDR1 MDHEN and CDR2 SYDVKM. The trim removed 7 bases at V and 5 bases at J, leaving 7 bases unmatched.

V gene TRBV7-6 combines with J gene TRBJ2-3, with 11 positions matching TRBD2. The CDR3 consists of 19 residues. V trimming: 5 bases; J trimming: 0 bases; junction bases outside the gene matches: 13. CDR1 and CDR2 from the germline V gene are SGHVS and FNYEAQ. DNA for the CDR3: TGTGCCAGCAGCGCTTACCCCCTGACTAGCGGGGACAGCACAGATACGCAGTATTTT. This encodes CASSAYPLTSGDSTDTQYF.

The chain couples TRBV7-2 to TRBJ2-5; TRBD2 is a possible D gene (6 bases). The CDR3 extends over 15 amino acids. V dropped 4 bases and J dropped 4 bases, with 16 bases sitting between them. Germline lookup yields CDR1 SGHTA and CDR2 FQGNSA. This chain's CDR3 is CASSSLGGGAETQYF. The CDR3 region has the DNA TGTGCCAGCAGCTCCCTTGGCGGAGGGGCAGAGACCCAGTACTTC.

The gene calls are TRBV7-3 and TRBJ2-1, with a tentative D call TRBD2 (5 bases). CDR1 and CDR2 from the germline V gene are SGHTA and FQGTGA. V was cut by 5 bases and J by 10 bases, with 24 bases left in between. The CDR3 consists of 16 residues. CDR3 DNA sequence: TGTGCCAGCAGCAACAATCCGGGAATCAAGTTTGAGGAGCAGTTCTTC. It encodes CASSNNPGIKFEEQFF. The full variable domain, in which reference TRBV7-3 and TRBJ2-1 provide the parts outside the CDR3, is GAGVSQTPSNKVTEKGKYVELRCDPISGHTALYWYRQSLGQGPEFLIYFQGTGAADDSGLPNDRFFAVRPEGSVSTLKIQRTERGDSAVYLCASSNNPGIKFEEQFFGPGTRLTVL.

The chain couples TRBV7-9 to TRBJ1-3, with 8 bases matching TRBD1. The length of the CDR3 is 15 residues. The J segment lost 4 bases and the V segment lost 3 bases, leaving 5 bases of the junction unmatched. CDR1 is SEHNR, CDR2 FQNEAQ, per germline (reference sequence). As DNA, the CDR3 is TGTGCCAGCAGCTTCTCCCAGGGGGCCGGAAACACCATATATTTT. It codes for CASSFSQGAGNTIYF.

Here the CDR3 DNA reads TGCAGCGTGACCCCCCTTAGCGGGAGGGCCTTAGATACGCAGTATTTT. Translating it yields CSVTPLSGRALDTQYF. This rearrangement joins TRBV29-1 to TRBJ2-3; 11 bases line up with TRBD2. The germline V gene encodes CDR1 SQVTM and CDR2 ANQGSEA. The CDR3 has 16 amino acids. With 6 bases clipped from V and 5 bases from J, the junction kept 13 bases outside the gene matches.

This chain connects TRBV19 to TRBJ2-4; 7 bases are a match to TRBD2. The V and J ends lost 5 bases and 11 bases, in that order; junction bases with no gene match: 3. This CDR3 comprises 11 residues. CDR1 is LNHDA, CDR2 SQIVND, per germline (reference sequence). The CDR3 nucleotides read TGTGCCAGTAGTCGGGACTACGTTCAGTACTTC. Amino acids: CASSRDYVQYF.